Following are 10 T cell receptor beta chains from one sample sequenced in a study of blood T cells in healthy people across ages. A second PCR, run for about 6 to 11 cycles, used a sample-barcoded 5' primer plus a J-beta primer mix. TCRdb re-derived calls from the 5' RACE reads in MiXCR, one entry per CDR3 protein. The sample lists fewer than 2,000,000 distinct CDR3 sequences, roughly a third occurring once. Sequenced input: blood. The receptors originated from a woman aged 25 to 39 in good health.

CDR3 nucleotide sequence: TGCAGTGCTAGAGTTTCTTATTCAGGAGCTTTCTTT. It codes for CSARVSYSGAFF. The J gene is TRBJ1-1, the V gene TRBV20-1; D ambiguous. CDR1 and CDR2 from the germline V gene are DFQATT and SNEGSKA (reference sequence). The CDR3 extends over 12 amino acids. V lost 1 base, J lost 10 bases, and 13 bases lay in between.

CDR3 loop: CASISQSGDSYNEQFF. The CDR3 coding sequence is TGCGCCAGCATCTCTCAAAGCGGGGACTCCTACAATGAGCAGTTCTTC. J is TRBJ2-1 and V is TRBV5-1; 7 bases line up with TRBD2. The germline gives CDR1 SGHRS, CDR2 YFSETQ. The CDR3 length is 16 residues. Germline trimming cut 6 bases from V and 0 bases from J; bases unmatched to any gene: 9.

Regarding this clonotype: It is likely a read error, because the conserved phenylalanine at the end of the CDR3 is missing. The chain couples TRBV6-5 to TRBJ1-1; tentative D call: TRBD1 (6 bases). The CDR3 runs to 14 residues. Trimming cost V 2 bases and J 3 bases, with 10 bases left between them. Germline assignment: CDR1 MNHEY and CDR2 SVGAGI. The CDR3 nucleotides are TGTGCCAGCAGTTACGGGGGGCCGTACACTGAAGCTTTCGTT. It specifies CASSYGGPYTEAFV.

This rearrangement joins TRBV10-3 to TRBJ2-3, with D hard to call. This CDR3 has 12 amino acids. Germline lookup yields CDR1 ENHRY and CDR2 SYGVKD. V gave up 6 bases and J gave up 10 bases, with 14 bases separating them. The CDR3 bases are TGTGCCATCAGCCTTGAGGAAGGTGCGCAGTATTTT. Amino acid sequence: CAISLEEGAQYF.

This chain connects TRBV5-1 to TRBJ2-3, with D possibly matching TRBD2 (6 bases). The V and J ends lost 4 bases and 2 bases respectively, with 11 bases between them. In germline, CDR1 is SGHRS, CDR2 YFSETQ. This CDR3 has 14 amino acids. This chain's CDR3 is CASSGGANTDTQYF. The CDR3 bases are TGCGCCAGCAGCGGCGGGGCGAACACAGATACGCAGTATTTT. The whole variable domain, filled in from reference TRBV5-1 and TRBJ2-3, reads KAGVTQTPRYLIKTRGQQVTLSCSPISGHRSVSWYQQTPGQGLQFLFEYFSETQRNKGNFPGRFSGRQFSNSRSEMNVSTLELGDSALYLCASSGGANTDTQYFGPGTRLTVL.

Comment on this clonotype: This may arise from a read error, as a much more abundant clone is one base away. J is TRBJ2-7 and V is TRBV7-2, with D possibly TRBD1 on 6 matching bases. This CDR3 contains 15 residues. Germline V lookup: CDR1 SGHTA, CDR2 FQGNSA. The CDR3 DNA reads TGTGCCAGCAACTTAGGCAGGGGCGGCTCCTACGAGCAGTACTTC. Translated, it gives CASNLGRGGSYEQYF.

The chain employs TRBV7-9 and TRBJ1-5; D ambiguous. Trimming took off 7 bases at V and 3 bases at J, with 16 bases between the two ends. CDR1 and CDR2 (germline): SEHNR, FQNEAQ (reference sequence). This CDR3 comprises 15 residues. The CDR3 here is CASTSSSLDNQPQHF. In nucleotides, the CDR3 is TGTGCCAGCACATCATCCAGTCTTGACAATCAGCCCCAGCATTTT.

The sample holds a few counts of this clonotype. The chain recombines TRBV10-2 with TRBJ2-1, with D perhaps TRBD2 (6 bases). Trimming pared 3 bases from V and 2 bases from J, leaving 11 bases between. Per germline, CDR1 WSHSY and CDR2 SAAADI. The CDR3 is 15 amino acids. This CDR3 is CASSDVAGPYNEQFF. CDR3 in DNA: TGCGCCAGCAGTGATGTGGCGGGGCCCTACAATGAGCAGTTCTTC.

J is TRBJ2-1 and V is TRBV24-1, with 8 bases identical to TRBD2. The CDR3 contains 16 residues. CDR1 is KGHDR and CDR2 is SFDVKD in the germline V gene. Trimming cost V 0 bases and J 2 bases; bases outside gene matches: 2. CDR3 in DNA: TGTGCCACCAGTGATTTGGCGGGAGGCACCTACAATGAGCAGTTCTTC. Its translation is CATSDLAGGTYNEQFF.

Comment on this clonotype: A junction boundary mismatches the germline segment, possibly from a read error. The chain links TRBV27 to TRBJ2-7; the D is unclear. The CDR3 covers 12 residues. The germline V gene has CDR1 MNHEY and CDR2 SMNVEV (reference sequence). CDR3 sequence reads: CASSRPLYGQYF. CDR3 bases: TGTGCCAGCAGTAGACCTCTCTACGGGCAGTACTTC.